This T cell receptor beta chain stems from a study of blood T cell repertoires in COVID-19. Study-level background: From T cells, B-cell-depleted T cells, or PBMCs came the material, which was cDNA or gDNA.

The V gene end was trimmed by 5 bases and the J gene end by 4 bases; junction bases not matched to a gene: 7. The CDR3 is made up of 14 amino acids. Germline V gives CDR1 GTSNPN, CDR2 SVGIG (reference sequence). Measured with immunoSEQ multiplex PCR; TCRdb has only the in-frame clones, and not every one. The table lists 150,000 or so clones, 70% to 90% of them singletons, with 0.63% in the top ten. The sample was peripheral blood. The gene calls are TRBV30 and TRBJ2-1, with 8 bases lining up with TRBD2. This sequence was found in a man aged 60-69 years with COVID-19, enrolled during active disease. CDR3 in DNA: TGTGCCTGGGCAAGCGGGAGAGGATACAATGAGCAGTTCTTC. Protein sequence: CAWASGRGYNEQFF.